The rows below give T cell receptor beta chains drawn from one sample of a study of blood T cell repertoires in COVID-19. Assay: immunoSEQ multiplex PCR; the TCRdb copy retains only in-frame clones and omits some. The data contain some 220,000 clones, around 84% of them seen just once; the ten biggest clones take up 18%. The material sequenced was peripheral blood. The origin of the receptors is a woman older than 75 with active or convalescent COVID-19. CDR3s include the opening cysteine and the closing phenylalanine or tryptophan. D genes are given only for firm matches. Size is omitted from some rows. Given values are once, few, many or a class for expanded clones.

J gene,D gene,V gene,clone size,CDR3 protein,CDR3 DNA
TRBJ2-7,TRBD1,TRBV19,NA,CASSTSGTEYYEQYF,TGTGCCAGTAGTACATCCGGGACAGAGTACTACGAGCAGTACTTC
TRBJ1-4,NA,TRBV30,NA,CAWSKGGAPATNEKLFF,TGTGCCTGGAGTAAGGGGGGGGCCCCTGCAACTAATGAAAAACTGTTTTTT
TRBJ2-7,NA,TRBV27,once,CASSSSTATSYEQYF,TGTGCCAGCAGTTCGTCGACAGCGACCTCCTACGAGCAGTACTTC
TRBJ1-3,NA,TRBV6-5,NA,CASSSGWGNTIYF,TGTGCCAGCAGCTCCGGGTGGGGAAACACCATATATTTT
TRBJ1-5,NA,TRBV3-1/TRBV3-2,NA,CASSQSRGYQPQHF,TGTGCCAGCAGCCAATCCCGGGGATATCAGCCCCAGCATTTT
TRBJ1-4,TRBD1,TRBV30,NA,CAWSALDRGKEKLFF,TGTGCCTGGAGTGCCCTCGACAGGGGAAAGGAAAAACTGTTTTTT
TRBJ2-7,TRBD2,TRBV19,NA,CASGRGDSYEQYF,TGTGCCAGTGGACGGGGGGATTCCTACGAGCAGTACTTC
TRBJ1-1,TRBD1,TRBV6-5,NA,CASSTPGQGNTEAFF,TGTGCCAGCAGTACTCCGGGACAGGGGAACACTGAAGCTTTCTTT
TRBJ2-1,NA,TRBV3-1/TRBV3-2,NA,CASSQERGMDEQFF,TGTGCCAGCAGCCAAGAGCGGGGAATGGATGAGCAGTTCTTC
TRBJ2-7,NA,TRBV28,NA,CASSLTQGYEQYF,TGTGCCAGCAGTTTAACTCAGGGTTACGAGCAGTACTTC
TRBJ1-2,NA,TRBV28,NA,CASSLYMGAYGYTF,TGTGCCAGCAGTTTATATATGGGAGCCTATGGCTACACCTTC
TRBJ2-2,NA,TRBV5-1,NA,CASSLATDTGELFF,TGCGCCAGCAGCTTGGCCACTGACACCGGGGAGCTGTTTTTT
TRBJ2-2,TRBD1,TRBV5-3,once,CARSYRGALNTGELFF,TGTGCCAGAAGCTACAGGGGGGCGCTGAACACCGGGGAGCTGTTTTTT
TRBJ2-5,NA,TRBV2,NA,CASSRYPGSETQYF,TGTGCCAGCAGTCGGTATCCAGGGTCGGAGACCCAGTACTTC
TRBJ2-7,TRBD1,TRBV29-1,NA,CSVSWQGAYEQYF,TGCAGCGTTAGCTGGCAGGGGGCCTACGAGCAGTACTTC
TRBJ1-2,NA,TRBV15,NA,CATSRGGSGEFNYGYTF,TGTGCCACCAGCAGAGGAGGTTCGGGGGAATTTAACTATGGCTACACCTTC
TRBJ1-1,NA,TRBV7-9,NA,CASSLLGGSGWAFF,TGTGCCAGCAGCTTACTCGGCGGTTCAGGGTGGGCTTTCTTT
TRBJ2-5,TRBD1,TRBV28,NA,CASSRRQGNGGAQYF,TGTGCCAGCAGTCGACGACAGGGGAACGGAGGGGCCCAGTACTTC
TRBJ2-7,NA,TRBV2,NA,CASRADSYEQYF,TGTGCCAGCAGGGCGGACTCCTACGAGCAGTACTTC
TRBJ2-7,TRBD2,TRBV6-2/TRBV6-3,few,CASSYSRGGHEQYF,TGTGCCAGCAGTTACTCGCGGGGGGGCCACGAGCAGTACTTC
TRBJ2-3,TRBD2,TRBV7-3,NA,CASSREGTPTDTQYF,TGTGCCAGCAGCAGGGAGGGGACCCCCACAGATACGCAGTATTTT
TRBJ1-1,NA,TRBV19,NA,CASSITDTSLRNTEAFF,TGTGCCAGTAGTATCACGGACACCTCGTTGAGAAACACTGAAGCTTTCTTT
TRBJ1-2,TRBD1,TRBV19,NA,CASTKWGQGAKDYGYTF,TGTGCCAGTACCAAGTGGGGACAGGGGGCGAAAGACTATGGCTACACCTTC
TRBJ1-1,NA,TRBV9,NA,CASSPDTGQAFF,TGTGCCAGCAGCCCGGACACGGGCCAAGCTTTCTTT
TRBJ1-6,TRBD1,TRBV5-1,NA,CASSLTGAQEPLHF,TGCGCCAGCAGCTTAACAGGGGCCCAGGAACCCCTCCACTTT
TRBJ2-1,TRBD1,TRBV7-2,NA,CASSLGQGGFNEQFF,TGTGCCAGCAGCCTGGGACAGGGAGGATTTAATGAGCAGTTCTTC
TRBJ1-6,TRBD1,TRBV9,NA,CASSDGQGRRSPLHF,TGTGCCAGCAGCGACGGACAGGGAAGAAGATCACCCCTCCACTTT
TRBJ1-1,TRBD1,TRBV6-5,NA,CASSYHSTGGYTEAFF,TGTGCCAGCAGTTATCACTCGACAGGGGGCTACACTGAAGCTTTCTTT
TRBJ1-6,TRBD1,TRBV7-9,NA,CASSPGTGVWNSPLHF,TGTGCCAGCAGCCCGGGGACAGGGGTGTGGAATTCACCCCTCCACTTT
TRBJ1-2,NA,TRBV28,NA,CASSLVGGGYTF,TGTGCCAGCAGTTTAGTGGGCGGGGGCTACACCTTC
TRBJ1-2,NA,TRBV7-2,NA,CASTPRGTYGYTF,TGTGCCAGCACCCCTCGGGGAACCTATGGCTACACCTTC
TRBJ1-5,NA,TRBV9,few,CASSVGAGDQPQHF,TGTGCCAGCAGCGTAGGGGCAGGGGATCAGCCCCAGCATTTT
TRBJ1-6,NA,TRBV19,few,CASSRQTNSPLHF,TGTGCCAGTAGTCGACAGACTAATTCACCCCTCCACTTT
TRBJ1-1,NA,TRBV14,NA,CASSPGIAPLKAFF,TGTGCCAGCAGCCCAGGGATTGCCCCGCTTAAAGCTTTCTTT
TRBJ1-5,NA,TRBV18,NA,CASSEGGLIHQPQHF,TGTGCCAGCTCAGAGGGGGGGCTTATTCATCAGCCCCAGCATTTT
TRBJ2-3,NA,TRBV7-9,NA,CASSRGTDFSTDTQYF,TGTGCCAGCAGCCGCGGGACAGACTTTAGCACAGATACGCAGTATTTT
TRBJ2-2,NA,TRBV7-2,NA,CASSPREATGELFF,TGTGCCAGCAGCCCCCGGGAAGCCACCGGGGAGCTGTTTTTT
TRBJ1-1,TRBD1,TRBV7-9,NA,CASSFGTGKLNTEAFF,TGTGCCAGCAGCTTCGGGACAGGGAAATTGAACACTGAAGCTTTCTTT
TRBJ2-5,NA,TRBV15,NA,CATSRGRSQETQYF,TGTGCCACCAGCAGAGGCCGGTCACAAGAGACCCAGTACTTC
TRBJ2-3,TRBD2,TRBV7-2,NA,CASSLGVAGGPGDTQYF,TGTGCCAGCAGCTTAGGTGTAGCGGGAGGGCCAGGAGATACGCAGTATTTT
TRBJ1-2,NA,TRBV7-9,NA,CASSPGGSVVFYGYTF,TGTGCCAGCAGCCCGGGGGGGTCAGTCGTATTCTATGGCTACACCTTC
TRBJ1-2,TRBD1,TRBV9,NA,CASSVVAGGRGGYTF,TGTGCCAGCAGCGTAGTGGCAGGGGGCCGTGGAGGCTACACCTTC
TRBJ1-4,TRBD1,TRBV5-1,NA,CASSGTGTELFF,TGCGCCAGCAGCGGTACCGGGACAGAGCTGTTTTTT
TRBJ2-1,TRBD1,TRBV7-2,few,CASSFLGQGYNEQFF,TGTGCCAGCAGCTTCCTAGGACAGGGATACAATGAGCAGTTCTTC
TRBJ2-3,TRBD2,TRBV3-1/TRBV3-2,once,CASSQVTTSRNTDTQYF,TGTGCCAGCAGCCAAGTGACGACTAGCAGAAACACAGATACGCAGTATTTT
TRBJ2-3,TRBD2,TRBV5-1,NA,CASSPRGLAISTDTQYF,TGCGCCAGCAGCCCGAGGGGACTAGCGATTAGCACAGATACGCAGTATTTT
TRBJ2-7,TRBD1,TRBV15,NA,CATSTGQGVYEQYF,TGTGCCACCAGCACCGGACAGGGGGTCTACGAGCAGTACTTC
TRBJ1-5,TRBD1,TRBV28,NA,CASSPTGRQPQHF,TGTGCCAGCAGCCCGACAGGGCGTCAGCCCCAGCATTTT
TRBJ1-3,NA,TRBV7-9,NA,CASTLGAVSGNTIYF,TGTGCCAGCACCCTAGGGGCCGTATCTGGAAACACCATATATTTT
TRBJ2-5,NA,TRBV7-9,NA,CASSRGGMAYQETQYF,TGTGCCAGCAGCAGAGGAGGTATGGCGTACCAAGAGACCCAGTACTTC
TRBJ2-1,NA,TRBV11-3,NA,CASSQPSGDNEQFF,TGTGCCAGCAGTCAGCCCAGCGGCGACAATGAGCAGTTCTTC
TRBJ2-7,NA,TRBV11-2,NA,CASSLVSGASEQYF,TGTGCCAGCAGCTTAGTTTCAGGGGCTAGCGAGCAGTACTTC
TRBJ2-5,NA,TRBV2,few,CASILLAGETQYF,TGTGCCAGCATTCTTTTGGCAGGGGAGACCCAGTACTTC
TRBJ2-1,NA,TRBV18,once,CASSPDIQTSDEQFF,TGTGCCAGCTCACCGGACATTCAAACGAGCGATGAGCAGTTCTTC
TRBJ2-2,NA,TRBV12-3/TRBV12-4,NA,CASSSYTGELFF,TGTGCCAGCAGTTCGTACACCGGGGAGCTGTTTTTT